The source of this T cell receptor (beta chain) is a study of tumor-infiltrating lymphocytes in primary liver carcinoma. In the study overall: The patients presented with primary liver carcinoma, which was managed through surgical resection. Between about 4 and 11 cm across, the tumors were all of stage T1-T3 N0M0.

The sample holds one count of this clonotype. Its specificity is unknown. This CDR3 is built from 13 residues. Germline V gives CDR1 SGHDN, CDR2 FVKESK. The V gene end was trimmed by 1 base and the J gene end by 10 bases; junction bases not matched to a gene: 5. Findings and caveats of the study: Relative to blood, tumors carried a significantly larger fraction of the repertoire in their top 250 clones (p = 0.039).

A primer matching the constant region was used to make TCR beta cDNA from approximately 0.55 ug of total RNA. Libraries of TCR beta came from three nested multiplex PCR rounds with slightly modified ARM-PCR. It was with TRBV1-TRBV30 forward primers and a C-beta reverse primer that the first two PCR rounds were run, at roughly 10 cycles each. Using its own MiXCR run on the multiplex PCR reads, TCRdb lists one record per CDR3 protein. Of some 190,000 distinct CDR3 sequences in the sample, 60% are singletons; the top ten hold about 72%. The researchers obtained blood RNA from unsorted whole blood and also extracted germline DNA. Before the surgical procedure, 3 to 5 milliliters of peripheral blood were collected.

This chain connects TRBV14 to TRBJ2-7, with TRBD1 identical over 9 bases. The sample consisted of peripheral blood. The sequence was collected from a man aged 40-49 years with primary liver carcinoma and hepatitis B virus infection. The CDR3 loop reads CASSQADRGPQYF. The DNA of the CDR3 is TGTGCCAGCAGCCAAGCGGACAGGGGTCCTCAGTACTTC.